This T cell receptor beta chain was captured by sequencing in a study of blood T cell repertoires in COVID-19. Germline CDR1 and CDR2: SGHTA and FQGNSA. V shed 2 bases and J shed 2 bases, with 11 bases lying between them. The CDR3 length is 15 residues. In the original analysis: Amplification with reference gene primers provided the estimates of nucleated cell counts. Clones were read by immunoSEQ multiplex PCR, and TCRdb kept only the in-frame ones, dropping some. V and J calls and clone size follow that table, whereas D and trimming were derived from the DNA. The repertoire holds hundreds of thousands of clones, with about 82% as singletons. Categorization into cohorts depended on clinical history that participants reported.

The TCR was taken from a woman aged 50 to 60 who had recovered from COVID-19. The chain joins TRBV7-2 to TRBJ2-3, with a weak D call TRBD1 (5 bases). What was sequenced was PBMCs or T cells enriched from blood (not recorded which). CDR3 in DNA: TGTGCCAGCAGCTTAAACCCAGGGTTCACAGATACGCAGTATTTT. Protein sequence: CASSLNPGFTDTQYF.